This paragraph covers one T cell receptor (beta chain) sequence. What it recognizes is unknown. This entry comes from a study of T cell repertoires in cytomegalovirus infection. Germline CDR1 is MNHEY and CDR2 is SMNVEV (reference sequence). Trimming left V 3 bases short and J 8 bases short, with 16 bases between. The length of the CDR3 is 14 residues. Using its own MiXCR run on the reads, TCRdb lists one record per CDR3 protein. The sample holds 200,000 to 250,000 distinct CDR3 sequences; roughly 34% are singletons and the top ten take approximately 60%. The source of this sequence is a human donor in good health (CMV status not recorded). Some clones in this sample may be carry-over from other donors' samples. V is TRBV27 and J is TRBJ2-5, with D possibly TRBD1 on 5 matching bases. The sample here was CD8+ T cells from cultured PBMCs, taken from culture after CMV antigen stimulation. CDR3 protein: CASSFLSKTDTQYF. The CDR3 DNA reads as TGTGCCAGCAGTTTCCTATCAAAGACAGACACCCAGTACTTC.